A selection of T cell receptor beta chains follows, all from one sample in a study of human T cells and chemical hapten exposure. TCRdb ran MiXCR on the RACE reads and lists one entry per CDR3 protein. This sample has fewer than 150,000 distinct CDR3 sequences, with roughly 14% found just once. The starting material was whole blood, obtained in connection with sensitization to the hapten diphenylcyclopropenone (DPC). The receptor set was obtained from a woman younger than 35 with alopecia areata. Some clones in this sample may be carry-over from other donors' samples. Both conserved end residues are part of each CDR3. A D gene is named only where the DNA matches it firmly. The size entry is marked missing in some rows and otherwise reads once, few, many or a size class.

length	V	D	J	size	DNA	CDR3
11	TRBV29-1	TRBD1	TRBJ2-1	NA	TGCAGCGTGGGGGACAGGGATGAGCAGTTCTTC	CSVGDRDEQFF
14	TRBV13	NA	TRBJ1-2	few	TGTGCCAGCAGCGTCGGACAGTTTACCTATGGCTACACCTTC	CASSVGQFTYGYTF
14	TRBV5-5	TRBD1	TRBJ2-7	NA	TGTGCCAGCAGCTTGCGAACAGGGGCCTACGAGCAGTACTTC	CASSLRTGAYEQYF
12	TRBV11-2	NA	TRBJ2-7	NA	TGTGCCAGCAGCTTTTGGTATTACGAGCAGTACTTC	CASSFWYYEQYF
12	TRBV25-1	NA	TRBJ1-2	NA	TGTGCCAGCAGTGATGTGGGGCCAGGCTACACCTTC	CASSDVGPGYTF
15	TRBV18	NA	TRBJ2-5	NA	TGTGCCAGCTCACCGAGACAGACCTTACAAGAGACCCAGTACTTC	CASSPRQTLQETQYF
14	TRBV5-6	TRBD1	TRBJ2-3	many	TGTGCCAGCAGCTTTTGGGACAGAACAGATACGCAGTATTTT	CASSFWDRTDTQYF
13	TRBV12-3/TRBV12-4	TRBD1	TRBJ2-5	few	TGTGCCAGCAGTTTCAGGGGGCAAGAGACCCCCTACTTC	CASSFRGQETPYF
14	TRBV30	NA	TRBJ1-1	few	TGTGCCTGGAGTGTATTACTGACGCGCACTGAAGCTTTCTTT	CAWSVLLTRTEAFF
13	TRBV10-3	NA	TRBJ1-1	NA	TGTGCCATCAGTGGGTCACCGAACACTGAAGCTTTCTTT	CAISGSPNTEAFF
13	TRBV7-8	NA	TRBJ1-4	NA	TGTGCCAGCAGCTCTCGAACTAATGAAAAACTGTTTTTT	CASSSRTNEKLFF
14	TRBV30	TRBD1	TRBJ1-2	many	TGTGCCTGGAGTGCAAGGGACAGGGTACATGGCTACACCTTC	CAWSARDRVHGYTF
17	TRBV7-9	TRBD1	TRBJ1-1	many	TGTGCCAGCAGCGGGGGACAGGGGGCCCTCCGGGACACTGAAGCTTTCTTT	CASSGGQGALRDTEAFF
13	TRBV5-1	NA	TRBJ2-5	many	TGCGCCAGCAGCTCTCTCATGGCGGAGACCCAGTACTTC	CASSSLMAETQYF
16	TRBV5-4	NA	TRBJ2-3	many	TGTGCCAGCAGCTTGGCGGCGGGGGCCGGGACAGATACGCAGTATTTT	CASSLAAGAGTDTQYF
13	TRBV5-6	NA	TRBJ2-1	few	TGTGCCAGCCTCCTGACAGGTTACAATGAGCAGTTCTTC	CASLLTGYNEQFF
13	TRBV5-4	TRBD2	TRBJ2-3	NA	TGTGCCTTCGCGGGGGGCCCCACAGATACGCAGTATTTT	CAFAGGPTDTQYF
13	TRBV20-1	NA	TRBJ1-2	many	TGCAGTGCTACCCCGACACATAACTATGGCTACACCTTC	CSATPTHNYGYTF
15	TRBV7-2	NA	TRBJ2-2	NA	TGTGCCAGCAGCCCGTCCCCCAGTTTCACCGGGGAGCTGTTTTTT	CASSPSPSFTGELFF
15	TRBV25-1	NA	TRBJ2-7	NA	TGTGCCAGCAGTGGATCAGGGGAGAGCTCCTACGAGCAGTACTTC	CASSGSGESSYEQYF
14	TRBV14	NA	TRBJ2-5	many	TGTGCCAGCAGCCAAGGCTCGAGGTCAGAGACCCAGTACTTC	CASSQGSRSETQYF
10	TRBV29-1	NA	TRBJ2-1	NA	TGCAGCGCCGCGGTGAATGAGCAGTTCTTC	CSAAVNEQFF
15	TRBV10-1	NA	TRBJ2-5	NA	TGCGCCAGCAGTGAGTCGGGACGCCAGAAAGAGACCCAGTACTTC	CASSESGRQKETQYF